One sample yielded the 4 T cell receptor beta chains listed below, sequenced in a study of cytotoxic CD8 clonotypes in ibrutinib-treated CLL (dated by TCRdb to the early 2020s). Library creation used the immunoSEQ multiplex PCR assay. Drawn from immuneACCESS, this table holds only the in-frame rearrangements with V and J called that TCRdb kept. Clones are partly lost; checked studies trace under half to an unresolved V gene and leave the rest unexplained. This sample comprises tens of thousands of clones, 56% of them detected only once. The ten largest clonotypes hold roughly 22% of the sample. In the paper's terms, the time point label means: approximately 25 months on ibrutinib. This specimen was PBMCs, taken after 24 months of ibrutinib treatment. The receptors were sampled from a human donor with chronic lymphocytic leukemia.

The rearrangement joins TRBV5-6 to TRBJ2-5, with 11 bases lining up with TRBD2. The CDR3 consists of 15 residues. CDR1 is SGHDT and CDR2 is YYEEEE in the germline V gene. Unmatched junction bases numbered 7, after V lost 4 bases and J lost 5 bases. The DNA of the CDR3 is TGTGCCAGCAGCGGGAGACTAGCGGGATCCGAGACCCAGTACTTC. Translating it yields CASSGRLAGSETQYF.

The chain joins TRBV6-6 to TRBJ2-3; D possibly corresponds to TRBD1 (6 bases). This CDR3 spans 15 amino acids. V was clipped by 6 bases and J by 2 bases, with 15 bases between them. In germline, CDR1 is MNHNY, CDR2 SVGAGI (reference sequence). The chain's CDR3 is CASSHRGRFTDTQYF. CDR3 nucleotides: TGTGCCAGCAGCCATAGGGGGAGATTCACAGATACGCAGTATTTT.

The chain is built from TRBV4-1 and TRBJ2-3, with 8 bases that match TRBD1. V trimming: 1 base; J trimming: 4 bases; junction bases outside the gene matches: 7. Germline loops: CDR1 MGHRA, CDR2 YSYEKL. There are 16 residues in the CDR3. The CDR3 protein is CASSQGWTGTADTQYF. CDR3 coding DNA: TGCGCCAGCAGCCAAGGCTGGACAGGGACCGCAGATACGCAGTATTTT.

V usage is TRBV7-2 and J usage is TRBJ2-3, with 9 nucleotides matching TRBD2. The CDR3 has 19 residues. Looked up from germline, CDR1 is SGHTA and CDR2 is FQGNSA. V lost 1 base to trimming and J lost 4 bases; unmatched junction nucleotides: 15. The CDR3, as DNA: TGTGCCAGCAGCTTAGTGCCTAGCGGGGTTGATTTGTGGGCAGATACGCAGTATTTT. Translating gives CASSLVPSGVDLWADTQYF.